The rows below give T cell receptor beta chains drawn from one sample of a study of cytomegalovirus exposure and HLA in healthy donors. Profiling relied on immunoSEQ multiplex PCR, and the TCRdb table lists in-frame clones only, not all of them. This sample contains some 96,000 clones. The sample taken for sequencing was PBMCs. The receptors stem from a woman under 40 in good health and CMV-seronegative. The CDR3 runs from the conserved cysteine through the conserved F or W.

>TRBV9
CASSADGSSYNEQFF
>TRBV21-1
CASSKAGRSYEQYF
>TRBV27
CASSRLAGYNEQFF
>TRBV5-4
CATRGAGELFF
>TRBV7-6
CASSLRPPGNEQFF
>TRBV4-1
CASSPPAGQLLGNTIYF
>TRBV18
CASSPPGTGGDGGSTEAFF
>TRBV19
CASSKDYSNQPQHF
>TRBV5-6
CASSPTDRPLSFF
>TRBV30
CAWSRNSYGTGSYEQYF
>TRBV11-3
CASSFTGEGEQYF
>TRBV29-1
CSVESGGNTEAFF
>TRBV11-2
CASSFSPLAFF
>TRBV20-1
CSAKRGEQYF